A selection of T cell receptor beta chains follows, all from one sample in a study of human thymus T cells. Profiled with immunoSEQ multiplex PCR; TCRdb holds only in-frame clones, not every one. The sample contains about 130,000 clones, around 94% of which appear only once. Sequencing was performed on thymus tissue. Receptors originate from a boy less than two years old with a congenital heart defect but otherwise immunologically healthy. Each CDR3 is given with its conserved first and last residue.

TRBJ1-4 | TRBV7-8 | CASSLGQQGARNEKLFF
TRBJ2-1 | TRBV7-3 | CASSPHRDGDNEQFF
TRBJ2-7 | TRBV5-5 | CASSFGTGCNEQYF
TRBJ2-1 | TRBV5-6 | CASSLRGANNEQFF
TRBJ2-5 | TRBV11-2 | CASRRVLGQGETQYF
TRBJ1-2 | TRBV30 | CAWTMGGPYGYTF
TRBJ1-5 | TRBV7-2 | CASSSKGWGSNQPQHF
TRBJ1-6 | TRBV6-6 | CASFRGDNSPLHF
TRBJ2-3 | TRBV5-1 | CASSPTSGAHTDTQYF
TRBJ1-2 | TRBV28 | CASTGTGLGSYTF
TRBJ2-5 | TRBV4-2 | CASSQDLPSRASGDQETQYF
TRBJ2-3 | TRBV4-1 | CASSQDGSGWVTDTQYF
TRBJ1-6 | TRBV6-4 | CASRKRRDSNSPLHF
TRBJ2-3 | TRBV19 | CASSIQGNGSGTSTDTQYF
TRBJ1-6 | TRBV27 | CASSPQVSPLHF
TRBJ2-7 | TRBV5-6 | CASSLGQGTRRNSYEQYF
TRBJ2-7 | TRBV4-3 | CASSQGKPSYEQYF
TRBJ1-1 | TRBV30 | CAWRRGDTEAFF